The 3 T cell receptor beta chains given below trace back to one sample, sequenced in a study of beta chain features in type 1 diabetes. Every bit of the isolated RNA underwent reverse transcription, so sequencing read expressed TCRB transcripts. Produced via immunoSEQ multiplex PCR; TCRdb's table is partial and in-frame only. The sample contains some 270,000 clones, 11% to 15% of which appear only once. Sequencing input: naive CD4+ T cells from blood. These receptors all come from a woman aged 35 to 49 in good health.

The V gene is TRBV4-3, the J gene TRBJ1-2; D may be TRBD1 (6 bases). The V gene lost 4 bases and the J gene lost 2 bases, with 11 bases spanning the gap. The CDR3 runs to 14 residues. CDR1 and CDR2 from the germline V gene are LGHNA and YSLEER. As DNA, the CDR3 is TGCGCCAGCAGCCCCAGGACAGAGAACTATGGCTACACCTTC. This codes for CASSPRTENYGYTF.

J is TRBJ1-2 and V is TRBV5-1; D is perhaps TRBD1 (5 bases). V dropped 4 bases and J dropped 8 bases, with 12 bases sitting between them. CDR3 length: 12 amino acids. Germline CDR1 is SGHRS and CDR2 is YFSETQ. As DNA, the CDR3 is TGCGCCAGCAGCCCAGGGCAGTCGGGCTACACCTTC. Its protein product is CASSPGQSGYTF.

The CDR3 region is CAINRDHGETQYF. The CDR3 region has the DNA TGTGCCATCAACAGGGATCACGGAGAGACCCAGTACTTC. The V call is TRBV2, the J call TRBJ2-5; D is perhaps TRBD1 (6 bases). V lost 10 bases to trimming and J lost 4 bases, with 16 bases between them. The CDR3 loop spans 13 amino acids. Germline V gene lookup returns CDR1 SNHLY and CDR2 FYNNEI. Full variable domain (rest looked up from reference TRBV2 and TRBJ2-5): EPEVTQTPSHQVTQMGQEVILRCVPISNHLYFYWYRQILGQKVEFLVSFYNNEISEKSEIFDDQFSVERPDGSNFTLKIRSTKLEDSAMYFCAINRDHGETQYFGPGTRLLVL.